The following is a T cell receptor (beta chain) sequence with its context. This sample was included in a study of T cells in Graves' hyperthyroidism and ophthalmopathy. Study information: Peripheral blood was taken when the disease was first diagnosed, before any treatment began.

Amplification targeted TCR beta CDR3 regions from RNA transcripts. HTBI primers were the set used in a first-round RT-PCR of the TCR CDR3. TCRdb reprocessed the multiplex PCR reads via MiXCR and lists one record per CDR3 protein. The repertoire holds about 600,000 distinct CDR3 sequences, 15% to 20% seen once, with 3% to 4% in the top ten. Enrolled ophthalmopathy patients presented with a Clinical Activity Score of at least 3, a NOSPECS grade of at least 4, and disease duration under 3 months. Pregnant or lactating patients were excluded, as were those with uncontrolled infection or other autoimmune disease. Trimming removed 3 bases from V and 4 bases from J, with 6 bases in between. In germline, CDR1 is SNHLY, CDR2 FYNNEI. The CDR3 spans 12 residues.

The sequenced material came from blood. This receptor was obtained from a woman in her 40s with Graves' ophthalmopathy. The rearrangement uses TRBV2 and TRBJ1-2; D gene unclear. CDR3 DNA: TGTGCCAGCAGTGATTCCCCCTATGGCTACACCTTC. Amino acid sequence: CASSDSPYGYTF.